Shown below are 25 T cell receptor beta chains from a single sample sequenced in a study of molecular identifiers for immune sequencing clone quantification. Using its own MiXCR run on the PCR reads, TCRdb lists one record per CDR3 protein. The table includes tens of thousands of distinct CDR3 sequences, around 17% detected once. The sequencing sample was made of naive CD8+ T cells from blood, with Jurkat cell RNA spiked in. Subset: FACS-sorted CD8+CD4-CCR7+CD45RA+ naive T cells. The receptors derive from a human donor in good health. Some libraries in this study had Jurkat cell RNA spiked in.

For this clonotype: Since the CDR3 does not end with the conserved phenylalanine or tryptophan, this likely comes from a read error. The V call is TRBV11-3, the J call TRBJ2-7, with TRBD2 matching over 7 bases. V dropped 5 bases and J dropped 4; count of bases not matched to a gene: 11. Looked up from germline, CDR1 is SGHNT and CDR2 is YENEEA. This CDR3 has 15 residues. As DNA, the CDR3 is TGTGCCAGCAGCCTCCGGACTCCCGGGGGGTACGAGCAGTACATC. Amino acid sequence: CASSLRTPGGYEQYI.

The sample holds many counts of this clonotype. The chain employs TRBV5-1 and TRBJ1-4; possible D gene TRBD1, 5 bases. Trimming pared 1 base from V and 2 bases from J, leaving 12 bases between. Germline V gene sequence: CDR1 SGHRS, CDR2 YFSETQ. The CDR3 spans 16 residues. The DNA for the CDR3 is TGCGCCAGCAGCTTGTTCATGGGGACCACTAATGAAAAACTGTTTTTT. It encodes CASSLFMGTTNEKLFF.

Ten or more counts support this clonotype. The CDR3 bases are TGTGCCTGGAGTGTAATTTTGGCTAGCGGATACCAAGAGACCCAGTACTTC. As protein: CAWSVILASGYQETQYF. The rearrangement uses TRBV30 and TRBJ2-5; 7 bases are shared with TRBD2. The CDR3 is 17 residues long. Germline trimming cut 0 bases from V and 0 bases from J; bases unmatched to any gene: 10. CDR1 is GTSNPN and CDR2 is SVGIG in the germline V gene (reference sequence).

Worth noting for this clonotype: A much larger clonotype is one base distant, so this may be a read error. The chain uses TRBV24-1 and TRBJ2-1; no definite D call. The germline V and J ends were trimmed by 9 bases and 5 bases, with 10 bases remaining between them. Germline V gives CDR1 KGHDR, CDR2 SFDVKD. This CDR3 contains 12 residues. The CDR3 DNA reads as TGTGCCACCGTTGGAGCTAACAATGAGCAGTTCTTC. Its translation is CATVGANNEQFF.

This clonotype was seen repeatedly, ten times or more. V and J are TRBV25-1 and TRBJ2-1; 9 nucleotides align to TRBD1. The CDR3 is 14 amino acids. J was trimmed by 6 bases and V by 3 bases; bases with no gene match: 3. Germline CDR1 reads MGHDK; CDR2 reads SYGVNS. CDR3 loop: CASSEGTGLNEQFF. CDR3 sequence (DNA): TGTGCCAGCAGTGAGGGGACAGGGCTCAATGAGCAGTTCTTC.

This clonotype came up many times. The chain has TRBV7-9 and TRBJ1-5; D is ambiguous. Germline V CDR1 and CDR2: SEHNR, FQNEAQ (reference sequence). CDR3 length: 12 amino acids. Trimming shortened V by 4 bases and J by 3 bases, and 4 bases separated the two germline ends. The CDR3: CASSYHNQPQHF. Here the CDR3 DNA reads TGTGCCAGCAGCTACCACAATCAGCCCCAGCATTTT.

Sample share makes this clonotype medium-sized. The chain recombines TRBV13 with TRBJ2-3; weak D call: TRBD2 (6 bases). The CDR3 spans 15 residues. The V gene's germline CDR1 is PRHDT and CDR2 FYEKMQ (reference sequence). Deletions cut 2 bases from V and 2 bases from J, with 11 bases between. The DNA of the CDR3 is TGTGCCAGCAGCTTACCTAGCGAGTCCACAGATACGCAGTATTTT. As protein: CASSLPSESTDTQYF.

There are a few counts of this clonotype. The gene calls are TRBV21-1 and TRBJ2-6. TRBV21-1 is flagged as a pseudogene. This CDR3 comprises 14 residues. CDR3 amino acids: CASSKGSGANVLTF. The CDR3 DNA sequence: TGTGCCAGCAGCAAGGGTTCTGGGGCCAACGTCCTGACTTTC.

Notes on this clonotype: A clone one base away is much larger, so this may be a read error. This sequence joins TRBV19 and TRBJ1-2; D gene ambiguous. Trimming stripped 5 bases from V and 0 bases from J, with 19 bases between. Looked up from germline, CDR1 is LNHDA and CDR2 is SQIVND (reference sequence). This CDR3 region has 17 residues. The CDR3 region has the DNA TGTGCCAGTAGTCCCGGCAATTTGTACCGCGCTAACTATGGCTACACCTTC. This translates into CASSPGNLYRANYGYTF.

In this sample, this clonotype turned up a few times. This sequence joins TRBV19 and TRBJ2-3; 7 nucleotides align to TRBD2. CDR1 and CDR2 (germline): LNHDA, SQIVND (reference sequence). V lost 5 bases to trimming and J lost 2 bases; unmatched junction nucleotides: 10. The CDR3 spans 16 residues. CDR3 DNA sequence: TGTGCCAGTAGTGAACTAGGACTAGAGAACACAGATACGCAGTATTTT. Translated, it gives CASSELGLENTDTQYF.

Only a few counts were recorded for this clonotype. A much larger clone sits a single nucleotide away, making a read error possible. The rearrangement links TRBV28 to TRBJ1-1, with D possibly TRBD1 on 5 matching bases. This CDR3 region has 14 residues. Germline V CDR1 and CDR2: MDHEN, SYDVKM. The CDR3, as DNA: TGTGCCAGCAGTTTCAGACCGGTGGACACTGGAGCTTTCTTT. Translating gives CASSFRPVDTGAFF.

The sample holds many counts of this clonotype. An end of the junction differs from the germline gene, which may be a read error. The rearrangement joins TRBV6-2 or TRBV6-3 to TRBJ2-1; TRBD2 agrees at 9 bases. The germline V gene encodes CDR1 MNHEY and CDR2 SVGEGT. CDR3 length: 16 amino acids. DNA for the CDR3: TGTGCCAGCAGCTCTACCGGGACTAGCTCCAACAATGAGCAGTTCTTC. This codes for CASSSTGTSSNNEQFF.

This clonotype was detected ten times or more. The rearrangement joins TRBV11-2 to TRBJ1-5; the D is unclear. Germline V CDR1 and CDR2: SGHAT, FQNNGV. Trimming stripped 0 bases from V and 8 bases from J, with 20 bases between. The CDR3 is made up of 17 amino acids. CDR3 nucleotides: TGTGCCAGCAGCTTAGAGGGGAACCTCTCGCCCGTTGAGCCCCAGCATTTT. It codes for CASSLEGNLSPVEPQHF.

This clonotype was observed many times. The chain links TRBV6-5 to TRBJ2-5; 8 bases are shared with TRBD2. There are 16 residues in the CDR3. From germline, CDR1 is MNHEY and CDR2 SVGAGI. Trimming at V came to 3 bases and at J to 0 bases, leaving 6 bases not matched to a gene. The CDR3 spells CASSYRAGVYQETQYF. The CDR3 DNA reads as TGTGCCAGCAGTTATCGAGCGGGAGTGTACCAAGAGACCCAGTACTTC.

This clonotype occurred many times. The rearrangement links TRBV29-1 to TRBJ1-1; possibly TRBD1 for D (5 bases). This CDR3 is 13 amino acids long. Germline CDR1 SQVTM, CDR2 ANQGSEA. In DNA, the CDR3 is TGCACGGCTGGGCCTGGGGGTGATGGTGCAGCTTTCTTT. Residues: CTAGPGGDGAAFF.

Comments on this clonotype: At one end the junction does not follow the germline gene, possibly because of a read error. The chain links TRBV11-1 to TRBJ2-2; 8 bases map to TRBD2. Germline lookup yields CDR1 SGHAT and CDR2 FQDESV (reference sequence). CDR3 length: 15 amino acids. The chain's CDR3 is CAGRTSPLDTGELFF. The CDR3 nucleotides read TGTGCCGGCAGGACTAGCCCGCTCGACACCGGGGAGCTGTTTTTT.

Comments on this clonotype: A single base separates this from a much larger clone, so it may be a read error. The rearrangement joins TRBV7-8 to TRBJ2-7, with D maybe TRBD2 (5 bases). The CDR3 has 13 residues. Germline V gene data show CDR1 as SGHVS and CDR2 as FQNEAQ. CDR3 nucleotide sequence: TGTGCCAGCAGCCAAGCTAGCTCCTACGGGCAGTACTTC. It is translated as CASSQASSYGQYF.

This clonotype has a count of ten or more. The J gene is TRBJ2-5, the V gene TRBV6-6; a weak D match, TRBD2 (6 bases). The ends were cut back, 8 bases at V and 9 bases at J, with 28 bases in the middle. Per germline, CDR1 MNHNY and CDR2 SVGAGI (reference sequence). The CDR3 loop spans 16 amino acids. CDR3 in amino acids: CASGGWEAEPRWAQYF. DNA of the CDR3: TGTGCCAGCGGGGGTTGGGAGGCGGAACCTCGCTGGGCCCAGTACTTC.

This clonotype came up many times. This rearrangement joins TRBV5-4 to TRBJ2-3, with 11 bases identical to TRBD1. With 4 bases clipped from V and 4 bases from J, the junction kept 5 bases outside the gene matches. CDR3 size: 15 residues. Germline CDR1 reads SGHNT; CDR2 reads YYREEE (reference sequence). CDR3 residues: CASSAWTGGPDTQYF. CDR3 DNA: TGTGCCAGCAGCGCCTGGACAGGGGGCCCAGATACGCAGTATTTT.

The table lists this clonotype with a count of one. This may be a read error, as it is one base from a much larger clone. J is TRBJ2-7 and V is TRBV28, with 9 bases that match TRBD2. The germline gives CDR1 MDHEN, CDR2 SYDVKM. J lost 4 bases, V lost 6 bases, and 4 bases had no gene match. The CDR3 runs 13 residues. CDR3 DNA: TGTGCCAGCAGGATTAGCGGGGGTTACGAGCAGTACTTC. Translation gives CASRISGGYEQYF.

The chain links TRBV29-1 to TRBJ2-7; D possibly matches TRBD1 or TRBD2 (6 bases each). Trimming cost V 4 bases and J 2 bases, with 12 bases left between them. Germline V lookup: CDR1 SQVTM, CDR2 ANQGSEA. There are 13 residues in the CDR3. CDR3 sequence (DNA): TGCAGCGTTGCCCGGGGGCACCCCTACGAGCAGTACTTC. Residues: CSVARGHPYEQYF.

This clonotype has ten or more counts. The DNA for the CDR3 is TGTGCCATCAGTGAGTCAACAGGGGGGGTCACAGATACGCAGTATTTT. Protein sequence: CAISESTGGVTDTQYF. The genes are TRBV10-3 and TRBJ2-3; the D gene is possibly TRBD1 (8 bases). The CDR3 consists of 16 residues. The V and J ends lost 0 bases and 2 bases respectively, with 12 bases between them. Germline CDR1 reads ENHRY; CDR2 reads SYGVKD.

This clonotype occurred many times. The chain combines TRBV13 with TRBJ1-4; TRBD1 aligns across 8 bases. The trim removed 2 bases at V and 7 bases at J, leaving 9 bases unmatched. Looked up from germline, CDR1 is PRHDT and CDR2 is FYEKMQ (reference sequence). The CDR3 is 16 residues long. For the CDR3, the DNA is TGTGCCAGCAGCTTATCGGGCAGGGGGCTCGGTGAAAAACTGTTTTTT. This codes for CASSLSGRGLGEKLFF.

This clonotype was found many times. This sequence joins TRBV7-9 and TRBJ2-2; 8 positions match TRBD2. The CDR3 covers 15 residues. Germline CDR1 SEHNR, CDR2 FQNEAQ (reference sequence). V was pared by 4 bases and J by 5 bases, with 6 bases of the junction left unmatched. The CDR3 protein is CASSYIGGRTGELFF. CDR3 nucleotide sequence: TGTGCCAGCAGCTATATCGGCGGGAGGACCGGGGAGCTGTTTTTT.

The chain employs TRBV5-4 and TRBJ2-1; no reliable D call. Deletions cut 1 base from V and 6 bases from J, with 2 bases between. Germline CDR1 reads SGHNT; CDR2 reads YYREEE (reference sequence). This CDR3 has 11 residues. The CDR3 here is CASSLFNEQFF. CDR3 nucleotides: TGTGCCAGCAGCTTGTTCAATGAGCAGTTCTTC.